These 11 T cell receptor beta chains share one sample of origin, sequenced in a study of synovial regulatory T cells in juvenile arthritis. General observations from the study: Inflammation-associated Treg cells in blood had less TCR diversity than the remaining blood Treg cells.

Sequencing was performed with immunoSEQ multiplex PCR; in TCRdb, only in-frame clones are kept and a portion is missing. The sample includes 9,000 to 10,000 clones. Which antigens these TCRs recognize remains unknown. Sequencing was performed on Treg cells from blood. Subset of the sample: HLA-DR+ inflammation-associated blood Treg cells. The receptors derive from a donor aged 2-30 years with juvenile idiopathic arthritis.

The chain joins TRBV4-3 to TRBJ2-7; no DNA is available, so the TRBD1 call from TCRdb remains unchecked. This CDR3 region has 15 residues. Nucleotide data are not available. Germline V gene data show CDR1 as LGHNA and CDR2 as YSLEER. The CDR3 reads CASSQAGRAKPEQYF.

The chain combines TRBV28 with TRBJ2-3; there is no DNA to check the TCRdb D call of TRBD1. The germline CDR1 and CDR2 sequences are MDHEN and SYDVKM. CDR3 size: 15 residues. No DNA is given. The chain's CDR3 is CASSFSGFGTDTQYF.

This clone ranks as medium-sized in terms of frequency. The chain combines TRBV2 with TRBJ2-1; the D call from TCRdb, TRBD2, cannot be confirmed without DNA. CDR3 length: 12 amino acids. The record lacks a DNA sequence. The germline CDR1 and CDR2 sequences are SNHLY and FYNNEI. The CDR3 is CASTRSYNEQFF.

CDR3 residues: CASSDAGEPTDTQYF. The chain joins TRBV7-3 to TRBJ2-3; as DNA is missing, the TRBD2 call by TCRdb cannot be tested. The CDR3 length is 15 residues. The protein alone is recorded here. Germline CDR1 is SGHTA and CDR2 is FQGTGA. Together with reference TRBV7-3 and TRBJ2-3, the CDR3 gives the full variable domain: GAGVSQTPSNKVTEKGKYVELRCDPISGHTALYWYRQSLGQGPEFLIYFQGTGAADDSGLPNDRFFAVRPEGSVSTLKIQRTERGDSAVYLCASSDAGEPTDTQYFGPGTRLTVL.

The chain recombines TRBV19 with TRBJ2-5; the D call of TRBD2 rests on TCRdb alone, since no DNA is present to check it. The CDR3 totals 15 residues. DNA is not recorded here. CDR1 is LNHDA, CDR2 SQIVND, per germline (reference sequence). Here the CDR3 reads CARSKLTDDQETQYF.

This sequence joins TRBV4-2 and TRBJ1-2. The length of the CDR3 is 16 residues. DNA for this receptor is not on file. Germline V gives CDR1 LGHNA, CDR2 YNFKEQ. This CDR3 is CASSWEGKTANYGYTF.

The chain carries TRBV27 and TRBJ1-1; TCRdb reports TRBD1, a call that lacks DNA to check it against. Germline V gene lookup returns CDR1 MNHEY and CDR2 SMNVEV (reference sequence). This CDR3 is built from 14 residues. No DNA sequence was recorded. The CDR3 loop reads CASTRDRSTLEAFF.

This chain uses TRBV5-4 with TRBJ2-3. The CDR3 is 13 residues long. Only the protein sequence is given. The germline V gene has CDR1 SGHNT and CDR2 YYREEE (reference sequence). The CDR3 is CASRGRETDTQYF. Complete variable domain (other parts from reference TRBV5-4 and TRBJ2-3): ETGVTQSPTHLIKTRGQQVTLRCSSQSGHNTVSWYQQALGQGPQFIFQYYREEENGRGNFPPRFSGLQFPNYSSELNVNALELDDSALYLCASRGRETDTQYFGPGTRLTVL.

The V call is TRBV7-2, the J call TRBJ2-7; TCRdb's assignment of TRBD2 cannot be checked, as there is no DNA. The CDR3 is 15 amino acids. Only the protein is available. Germline values: CDR1 SGHTA, CDR2 FQGNSA. The CDR3 reads CASSLTSGGLYEQYF.

V is TRBV11-2 and J is TRBJ1-4. Germline assignment: CDR1 SGHAT and CDR2 FQNNGV. This CDR3 is 16 amino acids long. A DNA sequence was not provided. The CDR3: CASSLGRRSANEKLFF.

The V call is TRBV30, the J call TRBJ1-1; the D call from TCRdb, TRBD1, cannot be confirmed without DNA. CDR1 and CDR2 (germline): GTSNPN, SVGIG (reference sequence). This CDR3 spans 12 amino acids. No nucleotide data were recorded. CDR3 sequence: CANTGMRTEAFF.